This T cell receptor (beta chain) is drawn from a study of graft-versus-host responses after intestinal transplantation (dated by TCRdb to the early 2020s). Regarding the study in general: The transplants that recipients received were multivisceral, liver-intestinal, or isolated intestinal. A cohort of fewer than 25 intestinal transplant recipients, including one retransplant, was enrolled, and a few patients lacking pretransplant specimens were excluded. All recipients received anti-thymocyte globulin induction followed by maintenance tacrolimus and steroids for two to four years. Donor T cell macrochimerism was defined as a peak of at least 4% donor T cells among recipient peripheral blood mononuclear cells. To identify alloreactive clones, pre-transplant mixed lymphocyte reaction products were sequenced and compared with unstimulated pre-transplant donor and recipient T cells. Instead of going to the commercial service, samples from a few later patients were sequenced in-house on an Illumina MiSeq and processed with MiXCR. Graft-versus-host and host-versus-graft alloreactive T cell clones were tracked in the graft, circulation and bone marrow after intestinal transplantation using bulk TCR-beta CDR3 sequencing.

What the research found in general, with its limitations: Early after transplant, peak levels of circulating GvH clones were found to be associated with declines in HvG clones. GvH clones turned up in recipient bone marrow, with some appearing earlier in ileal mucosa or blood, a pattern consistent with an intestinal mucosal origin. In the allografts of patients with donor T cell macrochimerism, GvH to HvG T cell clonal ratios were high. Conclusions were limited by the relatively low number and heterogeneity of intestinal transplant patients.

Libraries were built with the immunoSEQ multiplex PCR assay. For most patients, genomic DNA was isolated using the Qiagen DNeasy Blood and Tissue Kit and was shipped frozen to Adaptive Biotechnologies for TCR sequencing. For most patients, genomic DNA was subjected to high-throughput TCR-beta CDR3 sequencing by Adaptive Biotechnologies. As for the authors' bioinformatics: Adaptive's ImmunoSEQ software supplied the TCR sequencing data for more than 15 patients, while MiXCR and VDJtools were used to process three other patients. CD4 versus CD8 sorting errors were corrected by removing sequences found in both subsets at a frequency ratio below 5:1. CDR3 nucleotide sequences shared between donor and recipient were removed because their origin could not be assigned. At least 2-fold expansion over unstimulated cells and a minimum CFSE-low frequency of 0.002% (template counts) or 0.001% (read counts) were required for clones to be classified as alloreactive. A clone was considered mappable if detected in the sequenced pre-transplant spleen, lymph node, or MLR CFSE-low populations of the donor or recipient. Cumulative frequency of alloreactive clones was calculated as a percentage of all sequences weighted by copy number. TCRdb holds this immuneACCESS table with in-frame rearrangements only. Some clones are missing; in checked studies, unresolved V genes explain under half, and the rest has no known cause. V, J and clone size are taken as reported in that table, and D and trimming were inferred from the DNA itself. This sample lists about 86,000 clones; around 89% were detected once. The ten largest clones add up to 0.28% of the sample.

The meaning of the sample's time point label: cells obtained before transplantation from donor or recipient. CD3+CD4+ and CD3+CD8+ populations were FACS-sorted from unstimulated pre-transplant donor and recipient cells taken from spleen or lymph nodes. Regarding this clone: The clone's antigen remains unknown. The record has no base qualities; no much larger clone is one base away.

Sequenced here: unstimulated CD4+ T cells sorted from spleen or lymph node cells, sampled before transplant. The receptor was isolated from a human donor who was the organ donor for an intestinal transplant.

The sequenced DNA is TGTGCCAGCAGCCAATTTTTATGGAGTGAGCAGTTCTTC. Protein translation: CASSQFLWSEQFF. The chain employs TRBV14 and TRBJ2-1; no D gene is confidently identified. Per the germline V gene, SGHDN is the CDR1 and FVKESK is the CDR2. Counted from cysteine to phenylalanine, this CDR3 has 13 amino acids. The DNA shown is the 39-base CDR3, in frame from base 1. A distance of 11 bases separates the germline ends of V and J, which lose 2 bases and 9 bases respectively.